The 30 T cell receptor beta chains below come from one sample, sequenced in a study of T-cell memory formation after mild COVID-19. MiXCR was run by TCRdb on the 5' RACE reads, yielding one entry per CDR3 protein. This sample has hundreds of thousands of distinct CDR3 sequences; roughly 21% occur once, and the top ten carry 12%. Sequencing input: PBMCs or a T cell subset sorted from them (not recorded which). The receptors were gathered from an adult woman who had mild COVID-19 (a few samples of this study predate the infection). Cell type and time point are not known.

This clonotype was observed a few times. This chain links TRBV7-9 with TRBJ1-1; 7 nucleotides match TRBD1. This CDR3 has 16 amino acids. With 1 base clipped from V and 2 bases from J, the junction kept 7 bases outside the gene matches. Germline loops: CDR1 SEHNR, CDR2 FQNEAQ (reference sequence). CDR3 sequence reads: CASSLGGGQINTEAFF. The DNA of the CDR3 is TGTGCCAGCAGCTTAGGGGGGGGACAGATAAACACTGAAGCTTTCTTT. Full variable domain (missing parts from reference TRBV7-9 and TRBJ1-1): DTGVSQNPRHKITKRGQNVTFRCDPISEHNRLYWYRQTLGQGPEFLTYFQNEAQLEKSRLLSDRFSAERPKGSFSTLEIQRTEQGDSAMYLCASSLGGGQINTEAFFGQGTRLTVV.

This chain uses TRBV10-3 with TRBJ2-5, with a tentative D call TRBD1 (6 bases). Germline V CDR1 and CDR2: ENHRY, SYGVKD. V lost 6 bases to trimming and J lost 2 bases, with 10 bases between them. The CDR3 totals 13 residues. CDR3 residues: CAIRAGTQETQYF. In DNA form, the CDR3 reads TGTGCCATCAGGGCAGGGACACAAGAGACCCAGTACTTC.

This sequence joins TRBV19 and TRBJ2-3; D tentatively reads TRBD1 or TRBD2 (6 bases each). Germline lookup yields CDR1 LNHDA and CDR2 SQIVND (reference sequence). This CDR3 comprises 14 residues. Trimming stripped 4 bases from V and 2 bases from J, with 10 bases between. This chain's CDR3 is CASSRGADTDTQYF. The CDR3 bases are TGTGCCAGTAGTAGGGGGGCCGACACAGATACGCAGTATTTT.

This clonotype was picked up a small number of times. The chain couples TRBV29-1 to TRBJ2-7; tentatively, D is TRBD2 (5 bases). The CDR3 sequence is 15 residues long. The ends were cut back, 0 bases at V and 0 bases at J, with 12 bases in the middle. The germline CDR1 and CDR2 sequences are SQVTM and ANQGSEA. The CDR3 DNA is TGCAGCGTTGAAGATCGAGCGGCTAGCTCCTACGAGCAGTACTTC. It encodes CSVEDRAASSYEQYF.

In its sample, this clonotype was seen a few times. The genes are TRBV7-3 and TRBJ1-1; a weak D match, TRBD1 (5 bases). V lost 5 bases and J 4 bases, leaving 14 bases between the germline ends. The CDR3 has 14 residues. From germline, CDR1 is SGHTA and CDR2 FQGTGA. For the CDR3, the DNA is TGTGCCAGCAGCCCCGGGACGGCGACCACTGAAGCTTTCTTT. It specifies CASSPGTATTEAFF.

The CDR3 protein is CASSHGTSGRVGNEQFF. CDR3 sequence (DNA): TGTGCCAGCAGCCACGGGACTAGCGGGAGGGTTGGCAATGAGCAGTTCTTC. The V and J genes are TRBV6-2 or TRBV6-3 and TRBJ2-1, with 16 bases lining up with TRBD2. Germline-derived CDR1 and CDR2 are MNHEY and SVGEGT. The length of the CDR3 is 17 residues. V shed 6 bases, J shed 6 bases, and the junction held 8 bases outside the gene matches.

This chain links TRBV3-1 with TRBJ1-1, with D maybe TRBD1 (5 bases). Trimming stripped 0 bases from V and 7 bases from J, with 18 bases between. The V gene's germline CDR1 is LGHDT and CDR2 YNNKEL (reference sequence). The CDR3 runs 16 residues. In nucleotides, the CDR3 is TGTGCCAGCAGCCAAGATGTGACGGGGGGAGCGAATGAAGCTTTCTTT. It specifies CASSQDVTGGANEAFF. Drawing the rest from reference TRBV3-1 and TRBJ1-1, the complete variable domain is DTAVSQTPKYLVTQMGNDKSIKCEQNLGHDTMYWYKQDSKKFLKIMFSYNNKELIINETVPNRFSPKSPDKAHLNLHINSLELGDSAVYFCASSQDVTGGANEAFFGQGTRLTVV.

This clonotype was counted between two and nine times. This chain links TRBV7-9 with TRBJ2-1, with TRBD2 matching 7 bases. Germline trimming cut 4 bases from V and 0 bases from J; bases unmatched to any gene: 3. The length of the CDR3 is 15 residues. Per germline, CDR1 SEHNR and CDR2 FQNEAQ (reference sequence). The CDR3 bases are TGTGCCAGCAGCTCGGGACTACGCTCCTACAATGAGCAGTTCTTC. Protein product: CASSSGLRSYNEQFF.

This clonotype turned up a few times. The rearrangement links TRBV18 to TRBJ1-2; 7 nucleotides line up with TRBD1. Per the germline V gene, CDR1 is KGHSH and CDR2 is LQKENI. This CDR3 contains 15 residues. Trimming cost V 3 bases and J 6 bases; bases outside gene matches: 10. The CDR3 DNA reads TGTGCCAGCTCACCTGGACAGGAAATCTTCGATGGCTACACCTTC. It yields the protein CASSPGQEIFDGYTF. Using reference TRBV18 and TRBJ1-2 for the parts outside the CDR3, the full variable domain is NAGVMQNPRHLVRRRGQEARLRCSPMKGHSHVYWYRQLPEEGLKFMVYLQKENIIDESGMPKERFSAEFPKEGPSILRIQQVVRGDSAAYFCASSPGQEIFDGYTFGSGTRLTVV.

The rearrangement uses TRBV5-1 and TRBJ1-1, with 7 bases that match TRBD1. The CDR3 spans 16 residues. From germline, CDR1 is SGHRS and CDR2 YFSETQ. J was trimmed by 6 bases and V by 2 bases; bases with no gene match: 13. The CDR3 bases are TGCGCCAGCAGCTTATATGTAGAGGGACAGACTCCTGAAGCTTTCTTT. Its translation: CASSLYVEGQTPEAFF.

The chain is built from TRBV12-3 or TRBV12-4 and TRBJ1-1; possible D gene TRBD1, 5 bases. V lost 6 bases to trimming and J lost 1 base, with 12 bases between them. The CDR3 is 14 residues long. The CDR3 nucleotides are TGTGCCAGCAGACTCCTCGGGGGGAACACTGAAGCTTTCTTT. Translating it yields CASRLLGGNTEAFF.

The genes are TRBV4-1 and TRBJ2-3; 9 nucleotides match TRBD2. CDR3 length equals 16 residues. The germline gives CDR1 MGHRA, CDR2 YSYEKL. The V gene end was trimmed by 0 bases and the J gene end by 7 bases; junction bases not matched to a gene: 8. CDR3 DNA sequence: TGCGCCAGCAGCCAAGAGGGGTTAGCGGGGGCTAATACGCAGTATTTT. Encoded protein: CASSQEGLAGANTQYF.

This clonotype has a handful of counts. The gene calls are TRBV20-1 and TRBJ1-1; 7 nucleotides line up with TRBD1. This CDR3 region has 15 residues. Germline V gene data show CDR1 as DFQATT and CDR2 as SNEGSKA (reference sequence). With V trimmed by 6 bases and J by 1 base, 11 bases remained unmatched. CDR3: CSAQRRGQQNTEAFF. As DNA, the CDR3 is TGCAGTGCCCAGCGGAGGGGACAGCAGAACACTGAAGCTTTCTTT.

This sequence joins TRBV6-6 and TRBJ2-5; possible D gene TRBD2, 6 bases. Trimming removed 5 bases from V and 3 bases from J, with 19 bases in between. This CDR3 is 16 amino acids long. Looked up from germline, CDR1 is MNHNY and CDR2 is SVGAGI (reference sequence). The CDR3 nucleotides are TGTGCCAGCAGTGGGTACAGAGGGCGGGAAAAAGAGACCCAGTACTTC. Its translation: CASSGYRGREKETQYF.

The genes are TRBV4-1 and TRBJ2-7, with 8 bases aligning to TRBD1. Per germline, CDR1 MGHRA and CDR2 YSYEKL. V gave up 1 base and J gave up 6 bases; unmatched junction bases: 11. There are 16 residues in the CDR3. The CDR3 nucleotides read TGCGCCAGCAGCCAAGGGAGAAGCCAGGGGGCGGCCGAGCAGTACTTC. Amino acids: CASSQGRSQGAAEQYF.

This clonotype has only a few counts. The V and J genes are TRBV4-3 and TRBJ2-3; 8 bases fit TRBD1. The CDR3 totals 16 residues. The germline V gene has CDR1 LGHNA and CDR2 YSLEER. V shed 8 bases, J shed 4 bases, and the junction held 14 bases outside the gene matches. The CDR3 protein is CASRQERTGLSDTQYF. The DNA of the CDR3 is TGCGCCAGCCGTCAAGAGAGGACAGGGCTTTCAGATACGCAGTATTTT.

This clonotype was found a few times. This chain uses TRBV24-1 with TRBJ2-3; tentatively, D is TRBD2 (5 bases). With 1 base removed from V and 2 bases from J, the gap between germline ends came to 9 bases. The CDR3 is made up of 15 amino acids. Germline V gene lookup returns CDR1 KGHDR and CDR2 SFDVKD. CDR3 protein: CATSDFGIHTDTQYF. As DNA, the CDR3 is TGTGCCACCAGTGATTTCGGGATACACACAGATACGCAGTATTTT.

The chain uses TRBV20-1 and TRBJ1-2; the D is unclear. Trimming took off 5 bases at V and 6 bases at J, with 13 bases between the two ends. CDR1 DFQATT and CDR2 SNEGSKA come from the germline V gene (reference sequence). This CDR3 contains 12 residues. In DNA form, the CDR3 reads TGCAGTGCTCGCTTATACGGGGATGGCTACACCTTC. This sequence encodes CSARLYGDGYTF.

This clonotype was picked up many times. The CDR3 coding sequence is TGCGCCAGCAGCCGTGGGGCAGACTACAATGAGCAGTTCTTC. Translation gives CASSRGADYNEQFF. This chain joins TRBV5-1 and TRBJ2-1, with a tentative D call TRBD1 (5 bases). The CDR3 sequence is 14 residues long. The V gene's germline CDR1 is SGHRS and CDR2 YFSETQ. V was trimmed by 4 bases and J by 3 bases, leaving 11 bases between them.

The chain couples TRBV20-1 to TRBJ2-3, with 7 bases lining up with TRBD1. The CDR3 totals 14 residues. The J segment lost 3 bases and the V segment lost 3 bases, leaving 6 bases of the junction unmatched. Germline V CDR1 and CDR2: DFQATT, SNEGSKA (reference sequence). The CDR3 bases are TGCAGTGCTAGTACAGGGGAGAGGACAGATACGCAGTATTTT. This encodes CSASTGERTDTQYF.

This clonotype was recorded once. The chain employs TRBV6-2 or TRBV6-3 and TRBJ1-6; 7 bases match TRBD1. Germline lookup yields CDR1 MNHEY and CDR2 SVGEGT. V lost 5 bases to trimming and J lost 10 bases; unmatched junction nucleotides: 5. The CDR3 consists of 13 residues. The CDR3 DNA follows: TGTGCCAGCAGTACGACAGGGTACTCACCCCTCCACTTT. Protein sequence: CASSTTGYSPLHF.

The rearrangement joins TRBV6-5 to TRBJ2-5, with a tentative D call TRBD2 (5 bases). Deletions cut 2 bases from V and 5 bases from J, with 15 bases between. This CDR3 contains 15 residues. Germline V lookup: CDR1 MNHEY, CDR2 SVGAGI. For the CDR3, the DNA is TGTGCCAGCAGTTACATTGGCGGGCCTACGGAGACCCAGTACTTC. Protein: CASSYIGGPTETQYF.

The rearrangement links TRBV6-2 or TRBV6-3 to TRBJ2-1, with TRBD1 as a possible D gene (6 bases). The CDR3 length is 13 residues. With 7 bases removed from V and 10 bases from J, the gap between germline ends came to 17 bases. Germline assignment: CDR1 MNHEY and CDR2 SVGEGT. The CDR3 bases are TGTGCCAGCACTGTAAGAAGGACAGCCGAGCAGTTCTTC. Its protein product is CASTVRRTAEQFF.

In nucleotides, the CDR3 is TGTGCCAGCAGCTTGGGCAGGTTCTCCTACGAGCAGTACTTC. It codes for CASSLGRFSYEQYF. The chain has TRBV7-9 and TRBJ2-7, with D unclear. Germline V lookup: CDR1 SEHNR, CDR2 FQNEAQ (reference sequence). This CDR3 is 14 amino acids long. The V gene lost 3 bases and the J gene lost 0 bases, with 9 bases spanning the gap.

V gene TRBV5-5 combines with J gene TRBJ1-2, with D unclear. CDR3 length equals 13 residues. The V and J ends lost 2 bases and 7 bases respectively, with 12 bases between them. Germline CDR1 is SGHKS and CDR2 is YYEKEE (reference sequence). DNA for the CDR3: TGTGCCAGCAGCTTCCAGCATGGAACTGGCTACACCTTC. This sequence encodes CASSFQHGTGYTF.

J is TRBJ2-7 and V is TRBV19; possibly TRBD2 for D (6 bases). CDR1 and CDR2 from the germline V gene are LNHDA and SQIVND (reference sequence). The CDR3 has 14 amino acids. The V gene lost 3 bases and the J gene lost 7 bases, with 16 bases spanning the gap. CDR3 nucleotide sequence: TGTGCCAGTAGTATCGGCGGGACCGCCTTGGAGCAGTACTTC. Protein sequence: CASSIGGTALEQYF.

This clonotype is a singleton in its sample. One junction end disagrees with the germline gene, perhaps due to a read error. CDR3 residues: CASSLGPNTGEPFF. Here the CDR3 DNA reads TGTGCCAGCAGTTTAGGGCCTAACACCGGGGAGCCGTTTTTT. The V and J genes are TRBV12-3 or TRBV12-4 and TRBJ2-2; D may be TRBD2 (5 bases). The CDR3 spans 14 residues.

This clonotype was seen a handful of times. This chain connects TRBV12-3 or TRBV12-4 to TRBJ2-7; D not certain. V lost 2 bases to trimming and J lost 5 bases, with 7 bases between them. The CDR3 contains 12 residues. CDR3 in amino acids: CASSLIVNEQYF. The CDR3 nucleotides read TGTGCCAGCAGTTTAATAGTAAACGAGCAGTACTTC.

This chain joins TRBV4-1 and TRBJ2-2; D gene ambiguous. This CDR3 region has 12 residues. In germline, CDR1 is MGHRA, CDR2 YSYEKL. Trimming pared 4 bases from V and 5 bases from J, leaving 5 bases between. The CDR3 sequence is CASSRITGELFF. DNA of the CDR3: TGCGCCAGCAGCCGAATTACCGGGGAGCTGTTTTTT.

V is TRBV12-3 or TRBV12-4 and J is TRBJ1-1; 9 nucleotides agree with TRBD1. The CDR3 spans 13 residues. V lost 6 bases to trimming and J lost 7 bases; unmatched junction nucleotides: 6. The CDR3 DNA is TGTGCCAGCAGCCGTGGACAGGGGAGTGAAGCTTTCTTT. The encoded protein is CASSRGQGSEAFF.